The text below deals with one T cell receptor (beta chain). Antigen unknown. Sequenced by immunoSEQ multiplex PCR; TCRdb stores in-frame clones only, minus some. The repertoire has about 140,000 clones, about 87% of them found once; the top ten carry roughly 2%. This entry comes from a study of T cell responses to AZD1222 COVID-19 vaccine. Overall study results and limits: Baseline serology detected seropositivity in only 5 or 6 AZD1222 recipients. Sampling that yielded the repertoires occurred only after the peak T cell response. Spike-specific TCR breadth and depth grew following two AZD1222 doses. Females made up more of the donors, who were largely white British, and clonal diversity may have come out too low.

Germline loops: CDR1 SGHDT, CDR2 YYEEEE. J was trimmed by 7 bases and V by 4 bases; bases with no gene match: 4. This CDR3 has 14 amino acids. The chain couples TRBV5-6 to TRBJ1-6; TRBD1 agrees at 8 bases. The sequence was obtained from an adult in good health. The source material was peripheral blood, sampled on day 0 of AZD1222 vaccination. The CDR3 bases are TGTGCCAGCAGCCCAGACAGGGGAAATTCACCCCTCCACTTT. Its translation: CASSPDRGNSPLHF.